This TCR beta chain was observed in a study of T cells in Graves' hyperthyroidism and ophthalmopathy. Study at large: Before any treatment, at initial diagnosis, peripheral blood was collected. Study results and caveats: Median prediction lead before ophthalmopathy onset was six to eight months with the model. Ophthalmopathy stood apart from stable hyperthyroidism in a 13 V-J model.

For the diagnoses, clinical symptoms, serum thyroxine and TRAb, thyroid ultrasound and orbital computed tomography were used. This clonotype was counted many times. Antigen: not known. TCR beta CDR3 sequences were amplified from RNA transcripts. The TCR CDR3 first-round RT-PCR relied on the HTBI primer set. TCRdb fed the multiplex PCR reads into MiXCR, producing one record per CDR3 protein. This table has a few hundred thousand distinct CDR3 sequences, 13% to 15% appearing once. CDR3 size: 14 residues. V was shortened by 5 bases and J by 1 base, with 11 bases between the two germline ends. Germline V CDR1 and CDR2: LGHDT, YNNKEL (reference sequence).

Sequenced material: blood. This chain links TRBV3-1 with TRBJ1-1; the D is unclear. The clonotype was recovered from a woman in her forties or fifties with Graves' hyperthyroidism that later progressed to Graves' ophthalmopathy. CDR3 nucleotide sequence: TGTGCCAGCAGCTCAGGACGGAAGAACACTGAAGCTTTCTTT. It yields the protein CASSSGRKNTEAFF.